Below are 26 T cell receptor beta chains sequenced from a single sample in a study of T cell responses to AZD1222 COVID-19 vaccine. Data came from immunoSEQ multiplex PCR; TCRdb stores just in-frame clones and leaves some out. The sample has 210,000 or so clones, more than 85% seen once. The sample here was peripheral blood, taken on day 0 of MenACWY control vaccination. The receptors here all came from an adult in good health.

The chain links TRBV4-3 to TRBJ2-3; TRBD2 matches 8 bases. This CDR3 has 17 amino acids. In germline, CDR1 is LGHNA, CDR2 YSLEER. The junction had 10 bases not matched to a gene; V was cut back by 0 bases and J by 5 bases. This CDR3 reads CASSQERSAGGGDTQYF. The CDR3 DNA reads TGCGCCAGCAGCCAAGAAAGGTCGGCGGGGGGAGGAGATACGCAGTATTTT.

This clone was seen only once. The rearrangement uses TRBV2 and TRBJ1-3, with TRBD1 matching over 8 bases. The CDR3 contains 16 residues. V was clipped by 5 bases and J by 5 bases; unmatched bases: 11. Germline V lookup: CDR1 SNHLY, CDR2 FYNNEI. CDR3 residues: CASSRRQGMSRNTIYF. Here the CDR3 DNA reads TGTGCCAGCAGTCGACGACAGGGGATGAGTCGAAACACCATATATTTT.

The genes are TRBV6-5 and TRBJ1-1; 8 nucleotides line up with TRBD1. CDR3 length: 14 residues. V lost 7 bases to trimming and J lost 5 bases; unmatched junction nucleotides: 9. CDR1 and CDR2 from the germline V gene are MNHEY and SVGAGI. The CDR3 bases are TGTGCCAGCAAAGCCGACAGGGGTGGGACTGAAGCTTTCTTT. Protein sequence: CASKADRGGTEAFF.

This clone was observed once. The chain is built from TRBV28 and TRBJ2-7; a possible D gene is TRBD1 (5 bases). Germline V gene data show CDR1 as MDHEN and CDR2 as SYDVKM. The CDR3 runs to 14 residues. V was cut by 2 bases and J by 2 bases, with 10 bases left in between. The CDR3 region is CASSLTQGTYEQYF. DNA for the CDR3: TGTGCCAGCAGTTTAACCCAGGGAACCTACGAGCAGTACTTC. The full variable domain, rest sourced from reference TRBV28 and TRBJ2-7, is DVKVTQSSRYLVKRTGEKVFLECVQDMDHENMFWYRQDPGLGLRLIYFSYDVKMKEKGDIPEGYSVSREKKERFSLILESASTNQTSMYLCASSLTQGTYEQYFGPGTRLTVT.

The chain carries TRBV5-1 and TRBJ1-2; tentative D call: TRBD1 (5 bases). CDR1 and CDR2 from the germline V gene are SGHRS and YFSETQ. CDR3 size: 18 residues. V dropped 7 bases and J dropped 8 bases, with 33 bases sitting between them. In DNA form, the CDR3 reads TGCGCCAGCTGTCCGGGGCCGGGGGACCCGGGTAGTATTCGAGGCTACACCTTC. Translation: CASCPGPGDPGSIRGYTF.

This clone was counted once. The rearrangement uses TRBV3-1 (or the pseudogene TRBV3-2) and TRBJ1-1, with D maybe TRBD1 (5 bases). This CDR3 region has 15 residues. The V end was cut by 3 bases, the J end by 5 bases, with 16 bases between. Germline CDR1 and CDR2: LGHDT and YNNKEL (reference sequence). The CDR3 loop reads CASSQGPSMRTEAFF. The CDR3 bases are TGTGCCAGCAGCCAGGGACCTTCTATGCGAACTGAAGCTTTCTTT.

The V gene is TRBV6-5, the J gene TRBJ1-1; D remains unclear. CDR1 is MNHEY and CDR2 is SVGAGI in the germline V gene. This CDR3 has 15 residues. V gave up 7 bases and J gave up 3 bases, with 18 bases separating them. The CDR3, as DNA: TGTGCCAGCACCCAAATCGGAGGGTTGGACACTGAAGCTTTCTTT. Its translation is CASTQIGGLDTEAFF.

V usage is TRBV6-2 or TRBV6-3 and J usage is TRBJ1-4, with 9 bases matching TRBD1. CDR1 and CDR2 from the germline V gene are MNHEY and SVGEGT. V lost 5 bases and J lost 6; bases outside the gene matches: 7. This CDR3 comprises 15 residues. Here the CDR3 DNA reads TGTGCCAGCAGTACTCGGGACAGGGCGGATGAAAAACTGTTTTTT. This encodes CASSTRDRADEKLFF.

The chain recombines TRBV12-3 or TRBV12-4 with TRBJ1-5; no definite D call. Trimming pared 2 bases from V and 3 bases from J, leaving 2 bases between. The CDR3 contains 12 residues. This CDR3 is CASSLINQPQHF. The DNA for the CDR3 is TGTGCCAGCAGTTTAATCAATCAGCCCCAGCATTTT.

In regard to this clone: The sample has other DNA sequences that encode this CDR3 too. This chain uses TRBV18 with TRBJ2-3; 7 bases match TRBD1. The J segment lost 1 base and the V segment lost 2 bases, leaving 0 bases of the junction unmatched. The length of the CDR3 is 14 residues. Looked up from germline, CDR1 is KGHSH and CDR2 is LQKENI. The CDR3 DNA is TGTGCCAGCTCACCAGGACAGGGCACAGATACGCAGTATTTT. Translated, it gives CASSPGQGTDTQYF.

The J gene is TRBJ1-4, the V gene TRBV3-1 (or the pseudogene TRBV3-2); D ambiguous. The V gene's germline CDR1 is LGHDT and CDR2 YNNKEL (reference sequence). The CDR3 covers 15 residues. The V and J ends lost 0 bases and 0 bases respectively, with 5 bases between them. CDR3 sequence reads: CASSQDPATNEKLFF. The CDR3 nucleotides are TGTGCCAGCAGCCAAGACCCCGCAACTAATGAAAAACTGTTTTTT.

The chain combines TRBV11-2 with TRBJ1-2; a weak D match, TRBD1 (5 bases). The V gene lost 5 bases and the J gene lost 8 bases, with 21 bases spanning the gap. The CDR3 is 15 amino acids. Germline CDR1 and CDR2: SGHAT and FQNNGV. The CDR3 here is CASSPEGYRGEGYTF. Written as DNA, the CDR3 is TGTGCCAGCAGCCCCGAAGGTTATAGGGGTGAGGGCTACACCTTC.

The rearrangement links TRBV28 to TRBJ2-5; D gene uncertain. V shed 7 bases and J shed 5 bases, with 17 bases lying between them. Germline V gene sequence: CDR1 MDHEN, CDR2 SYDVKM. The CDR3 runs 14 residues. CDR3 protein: CASTARQGLETQYF. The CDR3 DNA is TGTGCCAGCACCGCCCGGCAAGGGCTGGAGACCCAGTACTTC.

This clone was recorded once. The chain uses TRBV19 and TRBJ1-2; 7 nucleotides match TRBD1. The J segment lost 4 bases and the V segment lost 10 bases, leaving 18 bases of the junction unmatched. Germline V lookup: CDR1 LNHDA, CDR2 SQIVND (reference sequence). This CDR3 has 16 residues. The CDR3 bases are TGTGCCACTCGCGCCCCGTCCGGAGGGGGCGTCTATGGCTACACCTTC. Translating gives CATRAPSGGGVYGYTF.

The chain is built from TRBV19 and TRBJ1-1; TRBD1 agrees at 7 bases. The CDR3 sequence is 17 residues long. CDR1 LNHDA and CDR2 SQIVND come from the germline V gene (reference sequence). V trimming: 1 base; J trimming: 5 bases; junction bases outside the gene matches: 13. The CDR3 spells CASSIARDSFHQTEAFF. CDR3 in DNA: TGTGCCAGTAGTATAGCTCGGGACAGCTTTCACCAAACTGAAGCTTTCTTT.

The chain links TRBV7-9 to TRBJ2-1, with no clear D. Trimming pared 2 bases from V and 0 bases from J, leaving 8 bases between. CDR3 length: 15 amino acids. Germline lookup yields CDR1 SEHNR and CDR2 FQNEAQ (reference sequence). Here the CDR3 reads CASSLMGSSYNEQFF. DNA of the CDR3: TGTGCCAGCAGCTTAATGGGCAGCTCCTACAATGAGCAGTTCTTC.

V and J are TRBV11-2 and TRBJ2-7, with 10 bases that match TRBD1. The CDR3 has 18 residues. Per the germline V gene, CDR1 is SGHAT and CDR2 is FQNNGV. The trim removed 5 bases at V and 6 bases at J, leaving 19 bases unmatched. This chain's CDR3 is CASSARGGTGEKGSEQYF. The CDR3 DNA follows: TGTGCCAGCAGCGCTCGAGGCGGGACAGGGGAGAAAGGATCCGAGCAGTACTTC.

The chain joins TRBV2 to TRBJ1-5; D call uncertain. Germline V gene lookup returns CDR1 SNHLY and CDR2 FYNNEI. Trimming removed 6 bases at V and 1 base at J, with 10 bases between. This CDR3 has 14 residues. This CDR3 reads CASSAGPSNQPQHF. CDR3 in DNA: TGTGCCAGCAGCGCTGGACCGAGCAATCAGCCCCAGCATTTT.

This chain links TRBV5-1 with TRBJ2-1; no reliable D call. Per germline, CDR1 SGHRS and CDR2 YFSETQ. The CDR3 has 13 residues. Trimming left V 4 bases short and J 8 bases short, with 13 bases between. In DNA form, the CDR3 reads TGCGCCAGCAGCCCGTCAACGGGTCATGAGCAGTTCTTC. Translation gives CASSPSTGHEQFF.

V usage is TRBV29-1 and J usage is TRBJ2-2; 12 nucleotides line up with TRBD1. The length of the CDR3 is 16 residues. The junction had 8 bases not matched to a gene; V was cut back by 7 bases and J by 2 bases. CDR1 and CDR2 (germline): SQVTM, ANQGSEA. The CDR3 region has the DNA TGCAGCGCCAAGGGACAGGGGGCGATCAACACCGGGGAGCTGTTTTTT. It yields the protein CSAKGQGAINTGELFF.

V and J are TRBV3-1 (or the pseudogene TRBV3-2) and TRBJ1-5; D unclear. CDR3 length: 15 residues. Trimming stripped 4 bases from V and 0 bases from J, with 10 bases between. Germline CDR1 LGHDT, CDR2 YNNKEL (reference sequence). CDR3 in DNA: TGTGCCAGCAGCCCAAGCTCGGTTAGCAATCAGCCCCAGCATTTT. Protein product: CASSPSSVSNQPQHF.

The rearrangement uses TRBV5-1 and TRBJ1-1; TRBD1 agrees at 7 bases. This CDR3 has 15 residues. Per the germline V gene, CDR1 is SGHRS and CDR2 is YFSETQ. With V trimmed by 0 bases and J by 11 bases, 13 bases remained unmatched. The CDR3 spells CASSLVLGTAQSAFF. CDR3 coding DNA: TGCGCCAGCAGCTTGGTCCTCGGGACAGCCCAATCGGCTTTCTTT. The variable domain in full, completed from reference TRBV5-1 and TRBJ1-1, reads KAGVTQTPRYLIKTRGQQVTLSCSPISGHRSVSWYQQTPGQGLQFLFEYFSETQRNKGNFPGRFSGRQFSNSRSEMNVSTLELGDSALYLCASSLVLGTAQSAFFGQGTRLTVV.

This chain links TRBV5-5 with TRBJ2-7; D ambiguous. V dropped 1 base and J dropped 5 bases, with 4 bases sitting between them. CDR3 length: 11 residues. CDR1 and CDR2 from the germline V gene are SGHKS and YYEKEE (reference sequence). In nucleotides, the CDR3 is TGTGCCAGCAGCTTGCCCCACGAGCAGTACTTC. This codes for CASSLPHEQYF.

The CDR3 DNA reads TGTGCCAGTAGTATTTCCAGGGTGAGCACTGAAGCTTTCTTT. Its protein is CASSISRVSTEAFF. The chain combines TRBV19 with TRBJ1-1; tentatively, D is TRBD1 (5 bases). The germline V and J ends were trimmed by 3 bases and 4 bases, with 12 bases remaining between them. Germline V gives CDR1 LNHDA, CDR2 SQIVND (reference sequence). The CDR3 contains 14 residues.

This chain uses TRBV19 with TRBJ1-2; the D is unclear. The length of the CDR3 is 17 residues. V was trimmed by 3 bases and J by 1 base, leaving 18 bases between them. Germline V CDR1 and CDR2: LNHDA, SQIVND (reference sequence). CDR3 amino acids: CASSIFELGLFNYGYTF. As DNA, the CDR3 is TGTGCCAGTAGTATCTTCGAACTAGGACTTTTTAACTATGGCTACACCTTC.

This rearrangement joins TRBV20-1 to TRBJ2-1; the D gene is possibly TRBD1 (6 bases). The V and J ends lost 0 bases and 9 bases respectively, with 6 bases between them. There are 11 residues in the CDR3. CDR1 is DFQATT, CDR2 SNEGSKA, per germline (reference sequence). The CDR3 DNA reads TGCAGTGCTAGAGAGGACAGTGAGCAGTTCTTC. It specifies CSAREDSEQFF.